This T cell receptor beta chain was recorded in a study of prognosis after radiotherapy for stage I lung cancer. About the study: No patient received concurrent therapy with stereotactic body radiotherapy. Subsequent to radiotherapy, distant metastatic disease emerged in a handful of patients (median approximately seven months), whereas approximately 14 exhibited no significant progression.

Two-round multiplex PCR on genomic DNA was the method by which TCR beta CDR3 was amplified. For every TRBV and TRBJ gene, a specific primer was used in first-round PCR. Each CDR3 protein is one row after TCRdb ran MiXCR on the multiplex PCR reads. Among roughly 16,000 distinct CDR3 sequences listed, 31% were seen once. Two sampling time points were used, and about 5.8 milliliters of peripheral blood were drawn at each. General study findings and limits: Shannon entropy after stereotactic body radiation therapy was lower in patients who developed distant metastases.

As concerns this clonotype: Its target is not known. A far larger clone lies a single base away; this is likely a read error.

Germline-derived CDR1 and CDR2 are MNHEY and SVGEGT. This CDR3 spans 16 amino acids. The rearrangement uses TRBV6-2 or TRBV6-3 and TRBJ2-1, with 7 nucleotides matching TRBD2. The clonotype comes from a donor aged 50 or older with non-small cell lung cancer. Material: PBMCs, obtained before or after stereotactic body radiation therapy (not recorded which). The CDR3 DNA follows: TGTGCCAGCAGCCCGAATGGACTAGGAAAGGTTAATGAGCGGTTCTTC. Amino acids: CASSPNGLGKVNERFF.